Detailed here is one T cell receptor (beta chain). The sample carries other DNA sequences with the same CDR3. The data originate from a study of control samples from healthy donors and cancer patients. Clones were read by immunoSEQ multiplex PCR, and TCRdb kept only the in-frame ones, dropping some. The repertoire holds roughly 150,000 clones, with 93% as singletons. What was sequenced was blood. The sequence was obtained from a man aged 50-59 years in good health.

CDR3 loop: CASSSGRPTNEKLFF. CDR3 sequence (DNA): TGTGCCAGCAGTTCCGGACGGCCAACTAATGAAAAACTGTTTTTT. The chain has TRBV27 and TRBJ1-4; D not certain. CDR3 length equals 15 residues. V dropped 4 bases and J dropped 0 bases, with 9 bases sitting between them. Looked up from germline, CDR1 is MNHEY and CDR2 is SMNVEV (reference sequence).